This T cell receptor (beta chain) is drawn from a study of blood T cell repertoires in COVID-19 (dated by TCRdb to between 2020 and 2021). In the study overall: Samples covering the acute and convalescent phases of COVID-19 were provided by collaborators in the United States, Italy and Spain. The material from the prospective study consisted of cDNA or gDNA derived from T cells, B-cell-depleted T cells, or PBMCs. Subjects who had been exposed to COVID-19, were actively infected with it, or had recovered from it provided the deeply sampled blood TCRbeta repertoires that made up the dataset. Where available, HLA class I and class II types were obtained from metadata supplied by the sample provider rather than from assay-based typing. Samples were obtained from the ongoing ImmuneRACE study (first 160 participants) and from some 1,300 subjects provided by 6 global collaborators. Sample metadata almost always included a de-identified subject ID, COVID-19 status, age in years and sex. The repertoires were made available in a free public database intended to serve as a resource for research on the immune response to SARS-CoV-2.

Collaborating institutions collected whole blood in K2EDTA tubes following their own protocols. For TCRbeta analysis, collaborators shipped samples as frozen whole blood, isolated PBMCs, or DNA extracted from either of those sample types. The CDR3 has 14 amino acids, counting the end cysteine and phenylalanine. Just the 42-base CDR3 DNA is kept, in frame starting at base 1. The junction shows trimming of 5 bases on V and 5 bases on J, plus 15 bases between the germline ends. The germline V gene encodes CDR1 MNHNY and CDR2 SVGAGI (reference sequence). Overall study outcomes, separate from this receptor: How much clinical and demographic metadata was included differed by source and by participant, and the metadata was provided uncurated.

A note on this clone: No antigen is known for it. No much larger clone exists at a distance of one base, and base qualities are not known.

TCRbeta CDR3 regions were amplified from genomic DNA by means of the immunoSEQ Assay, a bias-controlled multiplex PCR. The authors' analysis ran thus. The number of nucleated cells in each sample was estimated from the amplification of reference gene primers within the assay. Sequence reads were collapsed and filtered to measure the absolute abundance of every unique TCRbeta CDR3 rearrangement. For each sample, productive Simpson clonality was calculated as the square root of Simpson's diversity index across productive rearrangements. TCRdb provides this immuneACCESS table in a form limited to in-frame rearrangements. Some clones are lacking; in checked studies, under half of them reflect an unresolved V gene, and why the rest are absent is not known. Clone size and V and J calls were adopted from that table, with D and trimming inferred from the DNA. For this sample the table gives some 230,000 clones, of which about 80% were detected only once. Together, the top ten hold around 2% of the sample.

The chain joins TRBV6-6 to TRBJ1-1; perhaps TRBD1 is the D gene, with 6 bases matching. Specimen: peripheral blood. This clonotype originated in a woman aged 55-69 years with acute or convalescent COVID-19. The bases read TGTGCCAGCAGTCGCCCTGGACAGCTAACTGAAGCTTTCTTT. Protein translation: CASSRPGQLTEAFF.